This T cell receptor (beta chain) is from a study of T-cell memory formation after mild COVID-19. General study results and limits: Prior to infection, memory already included some responding clones, suggesting cross-reactive memory joined. Whereas later expanders leaned CD4+, clones contracting day 15 to 85 showed a balanced CD4/CD8 makeup. The CD4+ clones that contracted clustered mainly within CM and EM, and the CD8+ clones concentrated in EMRA.

This clonotype occurred a few times. No antigen is known for it. Using constant-segment primers, 5'RACE produced TCR alpha and TCR beta cDNA libraries carrying sample barcodes and UMIs. TCRdb ran MiXCR on the 5' RACE reads and lists one entry per CDR3 protein. The sample lists roughly 340,000 distinct CDR3 sequences, around 20% seen once, with around 20% in the top ten. The CDR3 consists of 12 residues. CDR1 and CDR2 from the germline V gene are MNHEY and SMNVEV (reference sequence). Trimming took 10 bases from V and 0 from J, leaving 7 bases between them. This sequence originates from a man younger than 35 who had mild COVID-19 (a few samples of this study predate the infection). Cell type and time point are not known. The chain links TRBV27 to TRBJ2-1; D is possibly TRBD2 (5 bases). Sequencing was done on a sample of PBMCs or a T cell subset sorted from them (not recorded which). CDR3 sequence reads: CATGYSYNEQFF. The CDR3 nucleotides are TGTGCCACGGGGTACTCCTACAATGAGCAGTTCTTC.